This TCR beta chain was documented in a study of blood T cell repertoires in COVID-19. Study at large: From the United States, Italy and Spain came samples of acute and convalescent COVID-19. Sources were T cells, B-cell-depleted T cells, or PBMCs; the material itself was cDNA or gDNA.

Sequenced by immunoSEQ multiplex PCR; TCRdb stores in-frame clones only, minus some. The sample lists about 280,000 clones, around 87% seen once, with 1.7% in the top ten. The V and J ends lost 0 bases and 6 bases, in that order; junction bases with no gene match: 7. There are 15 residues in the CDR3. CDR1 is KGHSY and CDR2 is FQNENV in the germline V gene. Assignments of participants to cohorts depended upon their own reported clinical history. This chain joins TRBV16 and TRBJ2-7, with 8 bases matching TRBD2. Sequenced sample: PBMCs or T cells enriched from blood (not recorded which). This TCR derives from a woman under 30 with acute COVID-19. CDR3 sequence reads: CASSQSGAGVSEQYF. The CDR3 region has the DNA TGTGCCAGCAGCCAATCGGGAGCGGGAGTATCCGAGCAGTACTTC.